These 27 T cell receptor beta chains were all obtained from the same sample, sequenced in a study of T cells in Graves' hyperthyroidism and ophthalmopathy. Researchers took RNA transcripts and amplified the TCR beta CDR3 regions from them. Using the HTBI primer set, a first-round RT-PCR was run on the TCR CDR3. A single record per CDR3 protein comes from TCRdb applying MiXCR to the multiplex PCR reads. The sample holds approximately 150,000 distinct CDR3 sequences, 9.4% seen once. The sequencing sample was made of blood. Receptors were obtained from a woman between 18 and 29 years old with Graves' hyperthyroidism that later progressed to Graves' ophthalmopathy.

There are many counts of this clonotype. This rearrangement joins TRBV7-9 to TRBJ1-6; D perhaps matches TRBD1 (6 bases). The germline gives CDR1 SEHNR, CDR2 FQNEAQ (reference sequence). This CDR3 contains 19 residues. The germline V and J ends were trimmed by 1 base and 0 bases, with 16 bases remaining between them. The CDR3 loop is CASSLGQESRGSYNSPLHF. The CDR3 nucleotides are TGTGCCAGCAGCTTAGGACAGGAGAGTCGTGGCTCCTATAATTCACCCCTCCACTTT. Full variable domain (remainder filled in from reference TRBV7-9 and TRBJ1-6): DTGVSQNPRHKITKRGQNVTFRCDPISEHNRLYWYRQTLGQGPEFLTYFQNEAQLEKSRLLSDRFSAERPKGSFSTLEIQRTEQGDSAMYLCASSLGQESRGSYNSPLHFGNGTRLTVT.

This clonotype was observed a single time. The chain combines TRBV12-3 or TRBV12-4 with TRBJ2-1, with D possibly matching TRBD1 (6 bases). V was shortened by 6 bases and J by 10 bases, with 10 bases between the two germline ends. This CDR3 contains 11 residues. CDR3 region: CASRRDREQFF. CDR3 in DNA: TGTGCCAGCAGGCGAGACAGGGAGCAGTTCTTC.

Worth noting for this clonotype: A clone one base away is much larger, so this may be a read error. The CDR3 sequence is CAIYGELNTEAFF. In DNA form, the CDR3 reads TGTGCCATCTACGGGGAACTGAACACTGAAGCTTTCTTT. The chain employs TRBV6-2 or TRBV6-3 and TRBJ1-1; D is unresolved. The CDR3 has 13 residues. V lost 10 bases, J lost 0 bases, and 12 bases lay in between. CDR1 and CDR2 from the germline V gene are MNHEY and SVGEGT.

There are many counts of this clonotype. The chain links TRBV20-1 to TRBJ2-1; tentatively, D is TRBD2 (5 bases). Germline assignment: CDR1 DFQATT and CDR2 SNEGSKA (reference sequence). This CDR3 contains 13 residues. V lost 5 bases and J 4 bases, leaving 12 bases between the germline ends. The CDR3 nucleotides are TGCAGTGCTTCCCCAGCGGAGTACAATGAGCAGTTCTTC. Translating gives CSASPAEYNEQFF.

This clonotype has a count of ten or more. This chain uses TRBV27 with TRBJ1-6, with D perhaps TRBD1 (6 bases). The germline V gene encodes CDR1 MNHEY and CDR2 SMNVEV (reference sequence). The CDR3 extends over 18 amino acids. V lost 5 bases, J lost 7 bases, and 24 bases lay in between. The CDR3 here is CASSKRGGVDLVNSPLHF. DNA for the CDR3: TGTGCCAGCAGTAAAAGGGGGGGGGTAGATCTGGTCAATTCACCCCTCCACTTT.

This clonotype has ten or more counts. This chain connects TRBV18 to TRBJ1-1; 9 nucleotides align to TRBD1. Germline trimming cut 3 bases from V and 5 bases from J; bases unmatched to any gene: 19. Germline values: CDR1 KGHSH, CDR2 LQKENI. This CDR3 spans 19 amino acids. The CDR3 region is CASSPLSAGTGLIGTEAFF. The CDR3 DNA reads as TGTGCCAGCTCACCCCTGAGTGCCGGGACAGGGCTCATAGGGACTGAAGCTTTCTTT.

Many counts were recorded for this clonotype. The rearrangement uses TRBV19 and TRBJ2-3; D not resolved. Deletions cut 5 bases from V and 0 bases from J, with 18 bases between. CDR3 size: 17 residues. CDR1 and CDR2 from the germline V gene are LNHDA and SQIVND (reference sequence). This CDR3 is CASSRTLDTASTDTQYF. The CDR3 DNA reads as TGTGCCAGTAGTCGAACCCTTGACACCGCTAGCACAGATACGCAGTATTTT.

As concerns this clonotype: A much larger clone lies a single base off, so this may be a read error. This chain links TRBV28 with TRBJ1-1; the D is unclear. The CDR3 is 14 amino acids. Germline CDR1 MDHEN, CDR2 SYDVKM. The CDR3 here is CASSLIEMNTEALF. Here the CDR3 DNA reads TGTGCCAGCAGTTTAATCGAGATGAACACTGAAGCTCTCTTT.

This clonotype was picked up many times. The chain recombines TRBV11-2 with TRBJ2-3; D is unresolved. Looked up from germline, CDR1 is SGHAT and CDR2 is FQNNGV. The CDR3 is made up of 16 amino acids. Trimming removed 4 bases at V and 0 bases at J, with 14 bases between. The CDR3, as DNA: TGTGCCAGCAGCTCCGGAGTGGATTCTAGCACAGATACGCAGTATTTT. It translates to CASSSGVDSSTDTQYF.

There are a few counts of this clonotype. CDR3 protein: CASEIGDTQYF. CDR3 DNA: TGTGCCAGCGAAATCGGAGATACGCAGTATTTT. The chain links TRBV6-1 to TRBJ2-3; no clear D. Looked up from germline, CDR1 is MNHNS and CDR2 is SASEGT. The CDR3 consists of 11 residues. Deletions cut 8 bases from V and 5 bases from J, with 8 bases between.

This clonotype occurred many times. The chain employs TRBV19 and TRBJ1-5; maybe TRBD1 (5 bases). CDR3 length: 15 residues. Trimming left V 9 bases short and J 4 bases short, with 19 bases between. Germline CDR1 reads LNHDA; CDR2 reads SQIVND (reference sequence). The CDR3 here is CASVERHGTNQPQHF. CDR3 nucleotides: TGTGCCAGCGTAGAGCGCCACGGGACGAATCAGCCCCAGCATTTT.

This chain uses TRBV28 with TRBJ2-5; the D call may be TRBD1 or TRBD2 (5 bases each). Deletions cut 1 base from V and 5 bases from J, with 14 bases between. Germline V gene sequence: CDR1 MDHEN, CDR2 SYDVKM. This CDR3 spans 15 amino acids. The CDR3 is CASSLYLRAGETQYF. The CDR3 DNA follows: TGTGCCAGCAGTTTATATCTGAGGGCAGGGGAGACCCAGTACTTC.

This clonotype was detected once. A much larger clone lies a single base off, so this may be a read error. CDR3 nucleotides: TGTGCCAGTAGTCATCGACAGGGTGAGAATTCACCCCTCCACTTT. This codes for CASSHRQGENSPLHF. The J gene is TRBJ1-6, the V gene TRBV19, with TRBD1 matching over 7 bases. The CDR3 contains 15 residues. Germline V CDR1 and CDR2: LNHDA, SQIVND (reference sequence). Germline trimming cut 5 bases from V and 7 bases from J; bases unmatched to any gene: 8.

This clonotype was detected many times. CDR3 residues: CASSQDLMGREQYF. For the CDR3, the DNA is TGTGCCAGCAGCCAAGATCTTATGGGACGGGAGCAGTACTTC. The chain combines TRBV3-1 with TRBJ2-7; D may match TRBD1 or TRBD2 (5 bases each). Trimming pared 0 bases from V and 7 bases from J, leaving 13 bases between. The CDR3 length is 14 residues. Germline values: CDR1 LGHDT, CDR2 YNNKEL (reference sequence).

This chain links TRBV20-1 with TRBJ2-1; D may be TRBD2 (6 bases). The germline V and J ends were trimmed by 0 bases and 0 bases, with 18 bases remaining between them. Germline values: CDR1 DFQATT, CDR2 SNEGSKA (reference sequence). The CDR3 length is 18 residues. The CDR3 bases are TGCAGTGCTAGAGATCCCCCGGGACTGGCGACCTCCTACAATGAGCAGTTCTTC. Translating it yields CSARDPPGLATSYNEQFF.

This clonotype was found a few times. The genes are TRBV4-2 and TRBJ2-7, with 8 nucleotides matching TRBD2. This CDR3 has 14 residues. CDR1 is LGHNA and CDR2 is YNFKEQ in the germline V gene. Trimming removed 0 bases from V and 4 bases from J; junction bases left unmatched: 2. CDR3: CASSQDRGGYEQYF. The CDR3 region has the DNA TGTGCCAGCAGCCAAGATCGGGGGGGATACGAGCAGTACTTC.

There are many counts of this clonotype. The V and J genes are TRBV6-6 and TRBJ1-4, with 9 bases identical to TRBD1. Trimming took 0 bases from V and 7 from J; bases not matched to a gene: 12. CDR1 and CDR2 (germline): MNHNY, SVGAGI (reference sequence). CDR3 length: 18 residues. CDR3 sequence reads: CASSYSRAPGTGSEKLFF. The CDR3 coding sequence is TGTGCCAGCAGTTACTCAAGAGCCCCCGGGACAGGGAGTGAAAAACTGTTTTTT.

This clonotype was recorded many times. V is TRBV27 and J is TRBJ2-1; D is ambiguous. Between the trimmed V and J ends, which lost 5 bases and 2 bases, there was a span of 16 bases. The germline V gene encodes CDR1 MNHEY and CDR2 SMNVEV (reference sequence). This CDR3 is 16 amino acids long. CDR3 DNA sequence: TGTGCCAGCAGTCCCATTTCGGCGTTACCCTACAATGAGCAGTTCTTC. Encoded protein: CASSPISALPYNEQFF.

Note on this clonotype: This sequence may be a read error, since a much larger clone differs from it by one base. The CDR3 ends on some other residue instead of the conserved phenylalanine or tryptophan, so this is likely a read error. The chain employs TRBV20-1 and TRBJ2-2; maybe TRBD1 (6 bases). Trimming stripped 4 bases from V and 4 bases from J, with 10 bases between. From germline, CDR1 is DFQATT and CDR2 SNEGSKA (reference sequence). The CDR3 spans 13 residues. CDR3 nucleotides: TGCAGTGCTAAGGGGGTCCGCACCGGGGAGCTGTTTCTT. This translates into CSAKGVRTGELFL.

There are many counts of this clonotype. The CDR3 DNA sequence: TGTGCCAGCAGTTCAACCGGCAGTCGGGGTGAAAAACTGTTTTTT. Protein: CASSSTGSRGEKLFF. The chain uses TRBV13 and TRBJ1-4; D is undetermined. Germline V gene data show CDR1 as PRHDT and CDR2 as FYEKMQ (reference sequence). This CDR3 region has 15 residues. V lost 6 bases to trimming and J lost 7 bases, with 18 bases between them.

This clonotype has ten or more counts. V usage is TRBV7-2 and J usage is TRBJ2-1; 14 nucleotides line up with TRBD2. The V segment lost 3 bases and the J segment 7 bases; nucleotides outside the gene matches: 14. The CDR3 is made up of 19 amino acids. Germline CDR1 reads SGHTA; CDR2 reads FQGNSA. The CDR3 DNA sequence: TGTGCCAGCAGCTTCGCCCCCCGGGGACTAGCGGGAGTAGGGAATGAGCAGTTCTTC. Translation: CASSFAPRGLAGVGNEQFF.

Ten or more counts support this clonotype. The chain joins TRBV30 to TRBJ1-5; TRBD1 matches 7 bases. Germline assignment: CDR1 GTSNPN and CDR2 SVGIG (reference sequence). J was trimmed by 7 bases and V by 1 base; bases with no gene match: 7. This CDR3 contains 14 residues. CDR3: CAWSDGRGSQPQHF. CDR3 bases: TGTGCCTGGAGTGACGGCAGGGGGAGCCAGCCCCAGCATTTT.

To note about this clonotype: This may come from a read error, since a much larger clone is one base off. The chain recombines TRBV27 with TRBJ2-1; perhaps TRBD1 as D (5 bases). CDR3 length: 13 residues. Between the trimmed V and J ends, which lost 9 bases and 0 bases, there was a span of 9 bases. From germline, CDR1 is MNHEY and CDR2 SMNVEV (reference sequence). The CDR3: CASRQTSYNEQFF. The CDR3 DNA reads as TGTGCCAGTAGACAGACCTCCTACAATGAGCAGTTCTTC.

In this sample, this clonotype turned up many times. The chain employs TRBV3-1 and TRBJ2-7; 10 nucleotides match TRBD2. Germline CDR1 is LGHDT and CDR2 is YNNKEL (reference sequence). This CDR3 region has 19 residues. V lost 4 bases and J lost 4; bases outside the gene matches: 19. CDR3 in amino acids: CASSLYGRLNSGREYEQYF. The CDR3 DNA reads as TGTGCCAGCAGCCTATACGGCCGCTTAAACAGCGGGAGGGAATACGAGCAGTACTTC.

This clonotype was recorded a few times. The chain's CDR3 is CASSESMLGGTNQPQHF. In nucleotides, the CDR3 is TGCGCCAGCAGTGAGTCGATGTTGGGAGGTACTAATCAGCCCCAGCATTTT. This rearrangement joins TRBV10-2 to TRBJ1-5; D remains unclear. The length of the CDR3 is 17 residues. CDR1 WSHSY and CDR2 SAAADI come from the germline V gene. V dropped 0 bases and J dropped 4 bases, with 16 bases sitting between them.

This clonotype was detected once. CDR3 DNA: TGTGCCAGCAGTTTGCAGGGGCGGAATAATGAAAAACTGTTTTTT. Translated: CASSLQGRNNEKLFF. The V and J genes are TRBV7-9 and TRBJ1-4, with a tentative D call TRBD1 (6 bases). The CDR3 consists of 15 residues. The V gene lost 6 bases and the J gene lost 4 bases, with 15 bases spanning the gap. Germline-derived CDR1 and CDR2 are SEHNR and FQNEAQ (reference sequence). Drawing the rest from reference TRBV7-9 and TRBJ1-4, the complete variable domain is DTGVSQNPRHKITKRGQNVTFRCDPISEHNRLYWYRQTLGQGPEFLTYFQNEAQLEKSRLLSDRFSAERPKGSFSTLEIQRTEQGDSAMYLCASSLQGRNNEKLFFGSGTQLSVL.

This clonotype was seen repeatedly, ten times or more. The chain links TRBV3-1 to TRBJ1-2; D not resolved. Per the germline V gene, CDR1 is LGHDT and CDR2 is YNNKEL (reference sequence). There are 14 residues in the CDR3. V lost 1 base and J 3 bases, leaving 9 bases between the germline ends. In DNA, the CDR3 is TGTGCCAGCAGCCAAGGTGGCAGCTACTATGGCTACACCTTC. Amino acids: CASSQGGSYYGYTF.